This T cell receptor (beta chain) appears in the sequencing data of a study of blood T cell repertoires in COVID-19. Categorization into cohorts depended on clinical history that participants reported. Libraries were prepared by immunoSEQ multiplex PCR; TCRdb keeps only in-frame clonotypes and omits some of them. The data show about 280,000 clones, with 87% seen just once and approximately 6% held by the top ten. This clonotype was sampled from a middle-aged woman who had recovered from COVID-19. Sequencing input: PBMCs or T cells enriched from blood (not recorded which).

CDR3: CASTGTFLSTDTQYF. The CDR3 DNA reads as TGTGCCAGCACCGGGACATTTCTTAGCACAGATACGCAGTATTTT. The chain couples TRBV28 to TRBJ2-3, with D perhaps matching TRBD1 (6 bases). The V gene lost 7 bases and the J gene lost 0 bases, with 14 bases spanning the gap. This CDR3 has 15 amino acids. Germline CDR1 reads MDHEN; CDR2 reads SYDVKM.